Included here is one TCR beta chain sequence, with context. The target antigen is unknown. This record belongs to a study of cytomegalovirus exposure and HLA in healthy donors. Study results and limitations: Usually a TCR sequence was rare, but some public TCRs were found in many donors. Differences between HLA loci emerged in a later analysis of TCR association rates, with DRB1 most and HLA-C fewest.

Use of 60 Vbeta and 13 Jbeta primers characterized the PCR. TCRdb's table, derived via immunoSEQ multiplex PCR, lists solely in-frame clones and lacks some. The sample gives 120,000 or so clones, 65% to 85% of which show up once; about 2.7% is in the top ten. This TCR was recovered from a woman aged 40 to 50 in good health and CMV-seropositive. Sequenced: PBMCs.

CDR3 sequence: CASSTRPGKQYF. CDR3 bases: TGTGCCAGTAGTACCCGCCCGGGGAAGCAGTACTTC. V gene TRBV19 combines with J gene TRBJ2-7; tentative D call: TRBD2 (5 bases). The V end lost 4 bases, the J end lost 8 bases, and 12 bases lay between the germline ends. The CDR3 spans 12 residues. The V gene's germline CDR1 is LNHDA and CDR2 SQIVND (reference sequence).